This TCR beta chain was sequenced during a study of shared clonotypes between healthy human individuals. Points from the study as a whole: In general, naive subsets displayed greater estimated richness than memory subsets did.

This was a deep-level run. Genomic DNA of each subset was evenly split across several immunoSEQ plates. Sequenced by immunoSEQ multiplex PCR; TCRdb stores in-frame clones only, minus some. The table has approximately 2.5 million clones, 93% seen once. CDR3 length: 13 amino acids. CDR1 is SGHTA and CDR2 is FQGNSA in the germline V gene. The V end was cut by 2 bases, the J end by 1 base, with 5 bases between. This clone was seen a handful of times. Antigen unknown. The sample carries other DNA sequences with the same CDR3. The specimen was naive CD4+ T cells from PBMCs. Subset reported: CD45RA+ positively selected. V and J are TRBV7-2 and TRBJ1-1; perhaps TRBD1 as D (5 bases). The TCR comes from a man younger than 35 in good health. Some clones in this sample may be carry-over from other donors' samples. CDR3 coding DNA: TGTGCCAGCAGCTTACAGGGGAACACTGAAGCTTTCTTT. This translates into CASSLQGNTEAFF.